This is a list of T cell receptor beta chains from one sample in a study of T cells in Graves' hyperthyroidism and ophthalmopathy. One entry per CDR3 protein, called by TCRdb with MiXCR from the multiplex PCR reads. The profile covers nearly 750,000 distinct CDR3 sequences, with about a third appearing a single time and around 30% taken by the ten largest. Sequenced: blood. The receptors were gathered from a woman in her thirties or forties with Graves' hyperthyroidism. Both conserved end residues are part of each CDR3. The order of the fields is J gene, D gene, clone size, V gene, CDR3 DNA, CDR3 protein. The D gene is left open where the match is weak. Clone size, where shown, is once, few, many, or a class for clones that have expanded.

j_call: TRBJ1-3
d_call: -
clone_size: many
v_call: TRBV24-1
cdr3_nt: TGTGCCACCAGTGATCTGAAGGGGCCGAGCTCTGGAAACACCATATATTTT
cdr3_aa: CATSDLKGPSSGNTIYF

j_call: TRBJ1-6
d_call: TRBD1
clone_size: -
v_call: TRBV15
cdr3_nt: TGTGCCACCAGCAGGACAGGGGTTTACTCACCCCTCCACTTT
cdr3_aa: CATSRTGVYSPLHF

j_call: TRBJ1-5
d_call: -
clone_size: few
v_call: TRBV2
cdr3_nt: TGTGCCAGCAGTCTACCGGGACGCATGGATCAGCCCCAGCATTTT
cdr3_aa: CASSLPGRMDQPQHF

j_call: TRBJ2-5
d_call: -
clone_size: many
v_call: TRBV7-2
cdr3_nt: TGTGCCAGCAGCTTGGCTTTCGGCGGGGGCCAGGAGACCCAGTACTTC
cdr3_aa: CASSLAFGGGQETQYF

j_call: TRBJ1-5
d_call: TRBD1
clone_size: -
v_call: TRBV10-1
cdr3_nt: TGCGCCAGCAGTCTTCTGGACAGGGGTGATCAGCCCCAGCATTTT
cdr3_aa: CASSLLDRGDQPQHF

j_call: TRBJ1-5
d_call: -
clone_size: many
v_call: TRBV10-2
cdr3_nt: TGCGCCAGCAGTGAGACAGGCGGGCGGCCCCAGCATTTT
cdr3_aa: CASSETGGRPQHF

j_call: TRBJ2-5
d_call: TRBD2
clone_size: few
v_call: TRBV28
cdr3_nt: TGTGCCAGCAGCCTTCCGCGGCTAGCGGGAGCAGAGACCCAGTACTTC
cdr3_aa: CASSLPRLAGAETQYF

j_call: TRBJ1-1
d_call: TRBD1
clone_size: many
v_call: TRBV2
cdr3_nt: TGTGCCAGCAGTTTACGGCTCGGACAGGGAGAAGCTTTCTTT
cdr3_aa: CASSLRLGQGEAFF

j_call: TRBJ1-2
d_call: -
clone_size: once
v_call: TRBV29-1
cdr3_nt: TGCAGCCAAGTTCTCGTCCCAGGGCCCTATGGCTACACCTTC
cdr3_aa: CSQVLVPGPYGYTF

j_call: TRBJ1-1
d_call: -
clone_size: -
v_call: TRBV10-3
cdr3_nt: TGTGCCAGCAGTTGGGAACGTGGATGGGGTAACACTGAAGCTTTCTTT
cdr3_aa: CASSWERGWGNTEAFF

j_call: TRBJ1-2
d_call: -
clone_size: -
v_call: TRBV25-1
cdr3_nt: TGTGCCAGCAGCGGCCATGGCATGATCCGGGGCTACGGTGGCTACACCTTC
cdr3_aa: CASSGHGMIRGYGGYTF

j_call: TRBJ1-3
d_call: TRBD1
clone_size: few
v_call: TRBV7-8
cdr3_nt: TGTGCCAGCAGCACCTACGACAGGGGCTCTGGAAACACCATATATTTT
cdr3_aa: CASSTYDRGSGNTIYF

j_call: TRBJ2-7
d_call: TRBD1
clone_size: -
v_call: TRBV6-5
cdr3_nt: TGTGCCAGCAGTTTCCGGGACAGGACTACCGAGCAGTACTTC
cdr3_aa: CASSFRDRTTEQYF

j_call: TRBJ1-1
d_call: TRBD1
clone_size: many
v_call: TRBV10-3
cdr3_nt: TGTGCCATCACTTGGGACAGGAACACTGAAGCTTTCTTT
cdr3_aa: CAITWDRNTEAFF

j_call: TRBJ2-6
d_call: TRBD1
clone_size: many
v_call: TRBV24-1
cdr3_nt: TGTGCCACCAGTGGGACAGGGGGCACCAACGTCCTGACTTTC
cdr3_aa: CATSGTGGTNVLTF

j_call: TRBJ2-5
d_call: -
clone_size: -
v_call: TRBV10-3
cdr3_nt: TGTGCCATCAGTGGCGGGTTAGAAGAGACCCAGTACTTC
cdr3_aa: CAISGGLEETQYF

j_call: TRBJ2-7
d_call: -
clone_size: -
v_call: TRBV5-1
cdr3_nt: TGCGCCAGCACCTTGGCTCCCGGACAGACACCACTCTCCTACGAGCAGTACTTC
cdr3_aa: CASTLAPGQTPLSYEQYF

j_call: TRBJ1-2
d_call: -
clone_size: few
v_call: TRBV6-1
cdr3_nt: TGTGCCAGCAGAGCCGGGCAGGCGGGCGGCTATGGCTACACCTTC
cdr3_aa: CASRAGQAGGYGYTF

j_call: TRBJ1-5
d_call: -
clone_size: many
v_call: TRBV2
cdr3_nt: TGTGCCAGCAGGGACTCCCCCTCGGGGGAGAAGCAGCCCCAGCATTTT
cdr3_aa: CASRDSPSGEKQPQHF

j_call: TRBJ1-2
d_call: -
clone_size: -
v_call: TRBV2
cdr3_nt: TGTGCCAGCGGGGGGCTCAGTGACTATGGCTACACCTTC
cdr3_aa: CASGGLSDYGYTF

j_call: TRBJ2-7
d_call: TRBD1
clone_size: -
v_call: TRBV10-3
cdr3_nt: TGTGCCAGCAGTTACGGAGGGACAGGGGGGTTCGAGCAGTACTTC
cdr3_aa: CASSYGGTGGFEQYF

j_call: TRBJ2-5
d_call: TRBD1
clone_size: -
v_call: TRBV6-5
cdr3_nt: TGTGCCAGCAGTAGAGTAGACAGGGGGCGGTGGGAGACCCAGTACTTC
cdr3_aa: CASSRVDRGRWETQYF

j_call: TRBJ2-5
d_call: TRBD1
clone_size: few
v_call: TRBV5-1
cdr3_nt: TGCGCCAGCAGCTTGGCCCCGTTTCAATGGGGCAGGGGGCAAGAGACCCAGTACTTC
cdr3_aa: CASSLAPFQWGRGQETQYF